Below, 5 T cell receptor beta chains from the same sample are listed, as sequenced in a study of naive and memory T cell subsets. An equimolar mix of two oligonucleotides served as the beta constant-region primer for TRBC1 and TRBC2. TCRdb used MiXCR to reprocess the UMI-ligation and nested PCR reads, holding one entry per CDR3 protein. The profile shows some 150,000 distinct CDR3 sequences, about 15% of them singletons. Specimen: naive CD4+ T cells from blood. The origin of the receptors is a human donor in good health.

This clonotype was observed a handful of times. DNA for the CDR3: TGCGCCAGCAGCGATGAGGGGGCAGGGCACGGCTACACCTTC. This encodes CASSDEGAGHGYTF. J is TRBJ1-2 and V is TRBV5-1, with 7 positions matching TRBD1. Germline V gene sequence: CDR1 SGHRS, CDR2 YFSETQ. This CDR3 region has 14 residues. J was trimmed by 8 bases and V by 4 bases; bases with no gene match: 11. The full variable domain, in which reference TRBV5-1 and TRBJ1-2 provide the parts outside the CDR3, is KAGVTQTPRYLIKTRGQQVTLSCSPISGHRSVSWYQQTPGQGLQFLFEYFSETQRNKGNFPGRFSGRQFSNSRSEMNVSTLELGDSALYLCASSDEGAGHGYTFGSGTRLTVV.

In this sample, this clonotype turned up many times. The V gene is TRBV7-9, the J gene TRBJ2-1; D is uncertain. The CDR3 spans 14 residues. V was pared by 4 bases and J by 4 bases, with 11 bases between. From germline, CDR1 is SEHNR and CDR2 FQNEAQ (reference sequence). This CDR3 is CASSCPTCYNEQFF. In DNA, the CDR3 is TGTGCCAGCAGCTGCCCGACTTGTTACAATGAGCAGTTCTTC. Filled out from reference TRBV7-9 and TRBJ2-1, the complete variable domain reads DTGVSQNPRHKITKRGQNVTFRCDPISEHNRLYWYRQTLGQGPEFLTYFQNEAQLEKSRLLSDRFSAERPKGSFSTLEIQRTEQGDSAMYLCASSCPTCYNEQFFGPGTRLTVL.

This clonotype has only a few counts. The DNA for the CDR3 is TGCGCCAGCAGCTGGGCCCAGGGGCCGGGGGAGGAGACCCAGTACTTC. Translating gives CASSWAQGPGEETQYF. The rearrangement joins TRBV5-1 to TRBJ2-5; D tentatively reads TRBD1 or TRBD2 (6 bases each). The CDR3 runs 16 residues. The germline V gene has CDR1 SGHRS and CDR2 YFSETQ. V lost 3 bases and J lost 5, with 20 bases in between.

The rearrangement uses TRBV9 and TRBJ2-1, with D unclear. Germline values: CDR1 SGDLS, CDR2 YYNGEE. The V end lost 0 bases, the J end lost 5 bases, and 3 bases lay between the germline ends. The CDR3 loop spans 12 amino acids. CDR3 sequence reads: CASSVGDNEQFF. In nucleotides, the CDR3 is TGTGCCAGCAGCGTAGGGGACAATGAGCAGTTCTTC. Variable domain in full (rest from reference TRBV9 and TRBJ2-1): DSGVTQTPKHLITATGQRVTLRCSPRSGDLSVYWYQQSLDQGLQFLIQYYNGEERAKGNILERFSAQQFPDLHSELNLSSLELGDSALYFCASSVGDNEQFFGPGTRLTVL.

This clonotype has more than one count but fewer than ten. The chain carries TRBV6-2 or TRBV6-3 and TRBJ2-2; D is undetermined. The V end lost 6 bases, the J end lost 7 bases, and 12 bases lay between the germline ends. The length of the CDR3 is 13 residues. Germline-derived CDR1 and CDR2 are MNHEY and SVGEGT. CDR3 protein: CASSTSLHGELFF. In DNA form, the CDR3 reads TGTGCCAGCAGCACCTCATTGCACGGGGAGCTGTTTTTT.